Presented here are 17 T cell receptor beta chains from one specimen sequenced in a study of radiation and T cells in renal cell carcinoma. Method: immunoSEQ multiplex PCR; TCRdb's copy keeps in-frame clones and lacks some. The data contain about 140,000 clones, around nine tenths of them singletons. Described time point: blood 4 weeks post-SBRT, at nephrectomy. This sample's treatment: 15 Gy SBRT to primary tumor, nephrectomy 4 weeks later. The input for sequencing was blood, taken from a patient whose treatment included radiotherapy and nephrectomy. The source of these receptors is a woman in her forties or fifties with renal cell carcinoma.

J is TRBJ1-1 and V is TRBV2, with TRBD1 as a possible D gene (5 bases). Germline assignment: CDR1 SNHLY and CDR2 FYNNEI. This CDR3 is built from 11 residues. V was clipped by 7 bases and J by 4 bases, with 7 bases between them. Here the CDR3 DNA reads TGTGCCAGCAAGGGGACCACTGAAGCTTTCTTT. As protein: CASKGTTEAFF.

This sequence joins TRBV5-6 and TRBJ1-2; TRBD1 agrees at 7 bases. CDR3 size: 15 residues. Germline V CDR1 and CDR2: SGHDT, YYEEEE. The trim removed 4 bases at V and 4 bases at J, leaving 10 bases unmatched. The CDR3: CASSVAPGGGYGYTF. CDR3 DNA sequence: TGTGCCAGCAGCGTCGCGCCAGGGGGGGGCTATGGCTACACCTTC.

The chain employs TRBV7-2 and TRBJ2-7; possible D gene TRBD2, 5 bases. The CDR3 is 14 residues long. Trimming cost V 2 bases and J 5 bases, with 13 bases left between them. CDR1 and CDR2 from the germline V gene are SGHTA and FQGNSA. CDR3 residues: CASSLRGRSHEQYF. In nucleotides, the CDR3 is TGTGCCAGCAGCTTAAGAGGGCGCAGCCACGAGCAGTACTTC.

The V call is TRBV7-9, the J call TRBJ2-7; either TRBD1 or TRBD2 may fit D (5 bases each). Trimming left V 5 bases short and J 5 bases short, with 19 bases between. Germline CDR1 SEHNR, CDR2 FQNEAQ (reference sequence). CDR3 length: 15 residues. The CDR3 spells CASSVATGAFNEQYF. The CDR3 DNA reads as TGTGCCAGCAGCGTGGCAACCGGGGCCTTCAACGAGCAGTACTTC.

This clone was observed a few times. V and J are TRBV10-1 and TRBJ2-3; TRBD1 agrees at 8 bases. This CDR3 has 16 residues. CDR1 and CDR2 from the germline V gene are WNHNN and SYGVQD (reference sequence). V lost 5 bases and J lost 0; bases outside the gene matches: 7. The CDR3 nucleotides read TGCGCCAGCAGTTCCTCCGGGACAGGTAGCACAGATACGCAGTATTTT. Protein sequence: CASSSSGTGSTDTQYF.

The chain recombines TRBV5-1 with TRBJ1-6; the D is unclear. The germline V and J ends were trimmed by 0 bases and 7 bases, with 11 bases remaining between them. The CDR3 contains 15 residues. The germline CDR1 and CDR2 sequences are SGHRS and YFSETQ. In nucleotides, the CDR3 is TGCGCCAGCAGCTTGGTCCTCGCCACCAATTCACCCCTCCACTTT. Translated, it gives CASSLVLATNSPLHF.

The V call is TRBV2, the J call TRBJ1-2; possible D gene TRBD1, 5 bases. From germline, CDR1 is SNHLY and CDR2 FYNNEI. CDR3 size: 13 residues. V gave up 0 bases and J gave up 4 bases, with 6 bases separating them. CDR3 sequence reads: CASSEAGGYGYTF. For the CDR3, the DNA is TGTGCCAGCAGTGAAGCCGGGGGCTATGGCTACACCTTC.

The chain carries TRBV5-8 and TRBJ1-3, with unresolved D. V was trimmed by 6 bases and J by 2 bases, leaving 18 bases between them. Germline V gene lookup returns CDR1 SGHTS and CDR2 YDEGEE. This CDR3 contains 16 residues. Here the CDR3 reads CASTPREGLTGNTIYF. As DNA, the CDR3 is TGTGCCAGCACTCCGCGGGAGGGTTTGACTGGAAACACCATATATTTT.

The rearrangement uses TRBV5-8 and TRBJ2-2, with 9 bases fitting TRBD1. Germline trimming cut 4 bases from V and 4 bases from J; bases unmatched to any gene: 8. The CDR3 is 16 amino acids. The germline CDR1 and CDR2 sequences are SGHTS and YDEGEE. In nucleotides, the CDR3 is TGTGCCAGCAGCCCATGGGACAGGGTAGCCACCGGGGAGCTGTTTTTT. Residues: CASSPWDRVATGELFF.

This chain joins TRBV9 and TRBJ2-3, with D perhaps TRBD2 (5 bases). From germline, CDR1 is SGDLS and CDR2 YYNGEE. Trimming removed 2 bases from V and 5 bases from J, with 12 bases in between. The CDR3 is made up of 14 amino acids. The CDR3 is CASSVTRGRDTQYF. DNA of the CDR3: TGTGCCAGCAGCGTCACTCGGGGTAGAGATACGCAGTATTTT.

This chain's CDR3 is CASSLALSNQPQHF. CDR3 DNA sequence: TGTGCCAGCAGCTTGGCTCTTAGCAATCAGCCCCAGCATTTT. V usage is TRBV5-6 and J usage is TRBJ1-5; D not resolved. This CDR3 has 14 residues. CDR1 and CDR2 (germline): SGHDT, YYEEEE. V was cut by 0 bases and J by 0 bases, with 4 bases left in between.

The table lists this clone with many counts. The gene calls are TRBV5-1 and TRBJ1-1; no clear D. This CDR3 is built from 13 residues. In germline, CDR1 is SGHRS, CDR2 YFSETQ. V was trimmed by 4 bases and J by 3 bases, leaving 10 bases between them. The CDR3 nucleotides are TGCGCCAGCAGCCCGGGGAGGGACACTGAAGCTTTCTTT. This gives the protein CASSPGRDTEAFF.

V and J are TRBV5-1 and TRBJ1-6; D unclear. The germline V and J ends were trimmed by 2 bases and 16 bases, with 13 bases remaining between them. The CDR3 length is 12 residues. Germline values: CDR1 SGHRS, CDR2 YFSETQ. The DNA for the CDR3 is TGCGCCAGCAGCTTAGAGTTTGGGCCACTCCACTTT. Translating it yields CASSLEFGPLHF.

This sequence joins TRBV21-1 and TRBJ1-1; no check of the table's D call, TRBD1, against the DNA was made. TRBV21-1 is marked as a pseudogene. The CDR3 loop spans 16 amino acids. CDR3 amino acids: CASTFDRVKGSTEAFF. CDR3 bases: TGTGCCAGCACCTTCGACAGGGTTAAGGGTAGCACTGAAGCTTTCTTT.

This clone is a singleton in its sample. This chain uses TRBV5-1 with TRBJ2-3; TRBD2 is a possible D gene (5 bases). Per the germline V gene, CDR1 is SGHRS and CDR2 is YFSETQ. This CDR3 is 16 amino acids long. Trimming cost V 0 bases and J 3 bases, with 14 bases left between them. This CDR3 reads CASSLAYMSGTDTQYF. CDR3 bases: TGCGCCAGCAGCTTGGCATACATGAGCGGAACAGATACGCAGTATTTT.

V gene TRBV5-1 combines with J gene TRBJ2-3, with 14 bases identical to TRBD2. The CDR3 is 16 residues long. Germline V CDR1 and CDR2: SGHRS, YFSETQ. V was pared by 7 bases and J by 1 base, with 5 bases of the junction left unmatched. Written as DNA, the CDR3 is TGCGCCAGCGGCCCGGGACTAGCGGGGGGCACAGATACGCAGTATTTT. As protein: CASGPGLAGGTDTQYF.

The V call is TRBV6-5, the J call TRBJ1-1, with D maybe TRBD1 (5 bases). The germline gives CDR1 MNHEY, CDR2 SVGAGI. The V end was cut by 6 bases, the J end by 11 bases, with 13 bases between. The CDR3 is 11 amino acids. The chain's CDR3 is CASSAGRGAFF. In DNA, the CDR3 is TGTGCCAGCAGCGCCGGGAGGGGCGCTTTCTTT.